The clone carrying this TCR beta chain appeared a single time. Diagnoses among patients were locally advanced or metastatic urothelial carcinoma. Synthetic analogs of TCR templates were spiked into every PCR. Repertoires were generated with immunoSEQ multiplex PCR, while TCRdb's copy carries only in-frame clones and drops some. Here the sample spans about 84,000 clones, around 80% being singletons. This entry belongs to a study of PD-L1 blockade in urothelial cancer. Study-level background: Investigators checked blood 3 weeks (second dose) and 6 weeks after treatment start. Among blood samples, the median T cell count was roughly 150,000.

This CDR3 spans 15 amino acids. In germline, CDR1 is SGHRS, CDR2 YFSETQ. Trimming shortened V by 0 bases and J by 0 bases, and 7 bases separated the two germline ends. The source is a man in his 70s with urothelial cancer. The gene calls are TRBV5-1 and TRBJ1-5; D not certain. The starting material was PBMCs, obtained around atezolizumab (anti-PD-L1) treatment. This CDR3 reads CASSLGGDSNQPQHF. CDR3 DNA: TGCGCCAGCAGCTTGGGCGGGGATAGCAATCAGCCCCAGCATTTT.